This T cell receptor beta chain originates from a study of OX40 agonist ivuxolimab in advanced cancers. Study background: Past anti-PD-1, anti-PD-L1 or anti-CTLA-4 therapy was accepted, and roughly 40% had received some. Partial responses, seen in three patients, involved one hepatocellular carcinoma and two cutaneous melanomas.

Profiled with immunoSEQ multiplex PCR; TCRdb holds only in-frame clones, not every one. The sample records fewer than 85,000 clones, 80% to 90% being singletons. V shed 6 bases and J shed 0 bases, with 12 bases lying between them. The CDR3 contains 15 residues. Germline CDR1 and CDR2: MDHEN and SYDVKM. The sample here was CD4+ or CD8+ T cells sorted from blood, taken in a trial of the OX40 agonist ivuxolimab. The TCR originated in an adult with an advanced solid tumor such as melanoma, head and neck, liver or kidney cancer. V is TRBV28 and J is TRBJ1-5; a weak D match, TRBD1 (6 bases). The CDR3 DNA is TGTGCCAGCAGCCGAGGGGGGATTAGCAATCAGCCCCAGCATTTT. This codes for CASSRGGISNQPQHF.